This T cell receptor beta chain was profiled in a study of blood T cell repertoires in COVID-19. Study context: Sites across the United States, Italy and Spain contributed samples from acute and convalescent COVID-19. PBMCs, B-cell-depleted T cells, or T cells were the source of the cDNA or gDNA that made up the material.

The germline V gene has CDR1 SEHNR and CDR2 FQNEAQ (reference sequence). CDR3 length: 15 residues. V was clipped by 3 bases and J by 2 bases, with 12 bases between them. Clones were read by immunoSEQ multiplex PCR, and TCRdb kept only the in-frame ones, dropping some. Among approximately 300,000 clones, roughly 90% were seen once, and the ten largest hold around 6%. The rearrangement joins TRBV7-9 to TRBJ2-3; maybe TRBD1 (5 bases). The clonotype comes from a man aged 18 to 29 who had recovered from COVID-19. Specimen: peripheral blood. DNA for the CDR3: TGTGCCAGCAGCTTCGTACAGGCCCCCACAGATACGCAGTATTTT. Encoded protein: CASSFVQAPTDTQYF.